The following is a T cell receptor (beta chain) sequence with its context. The antigen is unknown. This sample was included in a study of human T cells and chemical hapten exposure. Study overall: Donors were sensitized with 2% DPC on the upper inner arm.

The study used a library that attached unique molecular identifiers to individual cDNA molecules. Via MiXCR, TCRdb re-called the RACE reads, giving one row per CDR3 protein. The sample records about 120,000 distinct CDR3 sequences, 12% being singletons. The CDR3 is 13 residues long. The germline CDR1 and CDR2 sequences are WNHNN and SYGVQD (reference sequence). After removal of 7 bases from V and 5 bases from J, the junction contained 6 bases not matched to a gene. Time point denoted: patch test 1, 2 weeks after DPC sensitization. Regarding treatment: therapeutic diphenylcyclopropenone sensitization with weekly scalp DPC. General study points: Healthy people's immune response may differ from that of the donors, who had alopecia.

Material: whole blood, obtained in connection with sensitization to the hapten diphenylcyclopropenone (DPC). This chain uses TRBV10-1 with TRBJ2-3; TRBD2 matches at 7 bases. The TCR comes from a woman in her fifties or sixties with alopecia areata. Some clones in this sample may be carry-over from other donors' samples. CDR3 bases: TGCGCCAGCATTCGGGGGGAGAAAGATACGCAGTATTTT. Translating gives CASIRGEKDTQYF.